The TCR beta chain described here comes from a study of cytomegalovirus exposure and HLA in healthy donors. Points on this clone: As yet, its antigen is unknown.

This CDR3 contains 15 residues. The V gene end was trimmed by 4 bases and the J gene end by 2 bases; junction bases not matched to a gene: 7. Germline V gene sequence: CDR1 MDHEN, CDR2 SYDVKM. Study-wide results and limits: The study had only CMV serostatus as immune exposure information.

It was with 60 Vbeta and 13 Jbeta primers that the PCR ran. The protocol was immunoSEQ multiplex PCR, while the TCRdb copy is restricted to in-frame clones and leaves out a portion. The sample shows some 130,000 clones, 70% to 80% of them seen only once. The clonotype was recovered from a woman between 50 and 59 years old in good health and CMV-seronegative. Sequences were obtained from PBMCs. The chain carries TRBV28 and TRBJ1-2, with 7 bases identical to TRBD1. The CDR3 spells CASSYTGELNYGYTF. In DNA, the CDR3 is TGTGCCAGCAGTTACACAGGGGAATTGAACTATGGCTACACCTTC.